The clone carrying this T cell receptor beta chain was found many times. The antigen is unknown. HTBI primers from iRepertoire and Arm-PCR of CDR3 regions yielded the TCR beta libraries. TCRdb redid the calling of the multiplex PCR reads with MiXCR, one entry per CDR3 protein. The data hold about 530,000 distinct CDR3 sequences, with 15% to 20% observed a single time. The data were taken from a study of regulatory T cells in long-lasting Graves disease. Regarding time point: newly diagnosed GD, antithyroid drugs for less than 3 months. After RNA was extracted from PBMCs, the TCR library was made from it. V was pared by 3 bases and J by 5 bases, with 5 bases of the junction left unmatched. This CDR3 has 15 residues. In germline, CDR1 is LGHDT, CDR2 YNNKEL (reference sequence). The study, taken as a whole, reports: In persistent patients, shared public clonotypes (over 2,500) outnumbered those in new patients (about 1,000).

The same sample was also studied in work on T cells in Graves' hyperthyroidism and ophthalmopathy. That study adds: When the TCR CDR3 underwent first-round RT-PCR, the HTBI primer set was used. The majority of expanded thyroid clonotypes above 0.001 also appeared in blood.

The clonotype comes from a woman aged 35 to 60 with Graves disease. The chain carries TRBV3-1 and TRBJ2-5; TRBD2 aligns across 11 bases. Material: peripheral blood mononuclear cells (PBMCs), obtained at new diagnosis, from a patient treated with antithyroid drugs. CDR3 amino acids: CASSHQTSGAETQYF. The CDR3 DNA reads TGTGCCAGCAGCCATCAGACTAGCGGGGCGGAGACCCAGTACTTC.